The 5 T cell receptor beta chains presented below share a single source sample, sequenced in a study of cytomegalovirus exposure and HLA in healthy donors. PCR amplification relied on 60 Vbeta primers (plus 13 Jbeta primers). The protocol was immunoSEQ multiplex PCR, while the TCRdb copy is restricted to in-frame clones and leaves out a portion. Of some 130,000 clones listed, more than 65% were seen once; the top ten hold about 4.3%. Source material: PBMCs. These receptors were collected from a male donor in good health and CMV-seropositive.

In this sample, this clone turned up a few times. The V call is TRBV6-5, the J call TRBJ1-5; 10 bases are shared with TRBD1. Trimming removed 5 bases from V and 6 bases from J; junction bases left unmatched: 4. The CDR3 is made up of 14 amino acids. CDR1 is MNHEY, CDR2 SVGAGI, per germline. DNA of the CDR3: TGTGCCAGCAGTGGACAGGGGGAGGTTCAGCCCCAGCATTTT. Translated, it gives CASSGQGEVQPQHF.

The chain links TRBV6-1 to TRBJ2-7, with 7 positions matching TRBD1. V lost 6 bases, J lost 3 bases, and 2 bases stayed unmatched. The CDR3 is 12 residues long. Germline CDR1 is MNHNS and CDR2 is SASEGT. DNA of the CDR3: TGTGCCAGCAGCCGGGACAGCTACGAGCAGTACTTC. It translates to CASSRDSYEQYF.

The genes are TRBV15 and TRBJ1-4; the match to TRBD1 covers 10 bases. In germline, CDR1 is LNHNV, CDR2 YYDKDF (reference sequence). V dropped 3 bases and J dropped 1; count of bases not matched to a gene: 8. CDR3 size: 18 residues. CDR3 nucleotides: TGTGCCACCAGCAGTTCGGGGGACAGGGGTGGAACTAATGAAAAACTGTTTTTT. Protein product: CATSSSGDRGGTNEKLFF.

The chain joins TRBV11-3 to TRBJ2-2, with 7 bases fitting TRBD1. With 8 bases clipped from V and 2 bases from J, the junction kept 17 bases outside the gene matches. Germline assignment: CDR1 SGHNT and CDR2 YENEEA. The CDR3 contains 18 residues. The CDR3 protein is CASQGRDRDHLNTGELFF. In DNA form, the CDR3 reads TGTGCCAGCCAGGGCCGAGACAGGGACCACCTAAACACCGGGGAGCTGTTTTTT.

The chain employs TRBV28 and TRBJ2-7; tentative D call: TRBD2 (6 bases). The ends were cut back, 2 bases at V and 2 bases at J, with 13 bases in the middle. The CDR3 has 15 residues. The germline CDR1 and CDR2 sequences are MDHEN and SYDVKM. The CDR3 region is CASSLLGGATYEQYF. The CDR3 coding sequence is TGTGCCAGCAGTTTACTGGGCGGGGCCACCTACGAGCAGTACTTC.